This TCR beta chain was captured by sequencing in a study of blood T cell repertoires in COVID-19. Profiled with immunoSEQ multiplex PCR; TCRdb holds only in-frame clones, not every one. The sample records approximately 41,000 clones, 88% being singletons. V was pared by 1 base and J by 4 bases, with 6 bases of the junction left unmatched. The CDR3 extends over 16 amino acids. In germline, CDR1 is MDHEN, CDR2 SYDVKM. The receptor was derived from a human donor in a cohort sampled during active COVID-19. Sequenced input: peripheral blood. The chain uses TRBV28 and TRBJ1-1; 10 nucleotides align to TRBD1. The CDR3 protein is CASSLFVGTGATEAFF. CDR3 nucleotides: TGTGCCAGCAGTTTATTTGTCGGGACAGGGGCCACTGAAGCTTTCTTT. Drawing the rest from reference TRBV28 and TRBJ1-1, the complete variable domain is DVKVTQSSRYLVKRTGEKVFLECVQDMDHENMFWYRQDPGLGLRLIYFSYDVKMKEKGDIPEGYSVSREKKERFSLILESASTNQTSMYLCASSLFVGTGATEAFFGQGTRLTVV.